The 24 T cell receptor beta chains presented below share a single source sample, sequenced in a study of T cells in Graves' hyperthyroidism and ophthalmopathy (dated 2019 in TCRdb). To prepare the library, multiplex PCR was applied. TCRdb records Illumina HiSeq 2000 as the sequencer. Amplification of TCR beta CDR3 regions was carried out from RNA transcripts. For the first round of RT-PCR on the TCR CDR3, the HTBI primer set was used together with the Qiagen OneStep RT-PCR kit. The public reads were run again by TCRdb, first through fastp at Q25 and then through MiXCR, and only productive beta chains were kept. Rows with one shared CDR3 protein collapse into an entry with the most common genes and DNA. In this sample the table shows hundreds of thousands of distinct CDR3 sequences, 13% to 15% of which occur a single time. The biggest ten clones account for about 12% of the sample. The sequenced sample consisted of blood. Source of these receptors: a woman aged 45-60 years with Graves' ophthalmopathy.

This clonotype was counted ten times or more. The chain links TRBV3-1 to TRBJ1-1; perhaps TRBD1 as D (5 bases). The CDR3 extends over 17 amino acids. Germline values: CDR1 LGHDT, CDR2 YNNKEL (reference sequence). Trimming took off 0 bases at V and 0 bases at J, with 14 bases between the two ends. This CDR3 reads CASSQEASWGVNTEAFF. The CDR3 DNA reads as TGTGCCAGCAGCCAAGAAGCTTCGTGGGGGGTGAACACTGAAGCTTTCTTT.

This clonotype was recorded at least ten times. The chain uses TRBV12-3 or TRBV12-4 and TRBJ1-1, with 7 bases fitting TRBD1. The V segment lost 7 bases and the J segment 4 bases; nucleotides outside the gene matches: 6. The CDR3 runs to 13 residues. CDR3 in DNA: TGTGCCAGCATTGACAGGGAGGTCACTGAAGCTTTCTTT. Translating it yields CASIDREVTEAFF.

The chain recombines TRBV12-5 with TRBJ2-7, with unresolved D. The germline V gene encodes CDR1 LGHNT and CDR2 FRNRAP. V was shortened by 2 bases and J by 6 bases, with 8 bases between the two germline ends. The CDR3 contains 12 residues. The CDR3 DNA reads TGTGCTAGTGGTTTGCCGTACAGCGAGCAGTACTTC. It encodes CASGLPYSEQYF.

This clonotype has at least ten counts. This chain links TRBV20-1 with TRBJ1-1; a weak D match, TRBD1 (6 bases). Germline V CDR1 and CDR2: DFQATT, SNEGSKA (reference sequence). There are 13 residues in the CDR3. V was clipped by 4 bases and J by 0 bases, with 9 bases between them. The CDR3 loop reads CSATWDMNTEAFF. Here the CDR3 DNA reads TGCAGTGCTACCTGGGACATGAACACTGAAGCTTTCTTT.

This clonotype was observed a handful of times. The rearrangement uses TRBV6-9 and TRBJ2-1, with D tentatively TRBD2 (5 bases). The CDR3 is made up of 15 amino acids. Germline V CDR1 and CDR2: MNHGY, SVAAGI. The germline V and J ends were trimmed by 3 bases and 5 bases, with 14 bases remaining between them. This CDR3 reads CASSYGKFNHNEQFF. Here the CDR3 DNA reads TGTGCCAGCAGTTACGGGAAATTCAACCACAATGAGCAGTTCTTC.

Ten or more counts support this clonotype. The rearrangement joins TRBV28 to TRBJ2-2, with D unclear. CDR3 size: 16 residues. The germline V gene has CDR1 MDHEN and CDR2 SYDVKM. V lost 5 bases, J lost 1 base, and 14 bases lay in between. DNA of the CDR3: TGTGCCAGCAGTGAACAGTCCTCCAAGAACACCGGGGAGCTGTTTTTT. It specifies CASSEQSSKNTGELFF.

The table lists this clonotype with a few counts. A read error may explain this, as a much larger clone is one base away. As the CDR3 is not closed by the conserved phenylalanine or tryptophan, this likely results from a read error. V and J are TRBV18 and TRBJ1-2; perhaps TRBD1 as D (5 bases). CDR1 is KGHSH, CDR2 LQKENI, per germline. This CDR3 comprises 15 residues. The V and J ends lost 5 bases and 4 bases respectively, with 17 bases between them. The CDR3 DNA reads as TGTGCCAGCTCAACCTCTCTTACAGGAGGCTATGGCTACACCTCC. This codes for CASSTSLTGGYGYTS.

This clonotype has at least ten counts. J is TRBJ1-1 and V is TRBV24-1; D possibly corresponds to TRBD1 (6 bases). The CDR3 loop spans 12 amino acids. The V gene's germline CDR1 is KGHDR and CDR2 SFDVKD. V was pared by 4 bases and J by 8 bases, with 10 bases between. The CDR3 loop reads CATSDNDREAFF. The CDR3 bases are TGTGCCACCAGTGACAACGACAGGGAAGCTTTCTTT.

At least ten counts were recorded for this clonotype. The chain links TRBV3-1 to TRBJ1-2; D remains unclear. V dropped 0 bases and J dropped 7 bases, with 18 bases sitting between them. The length of the CDR3 is 16 residues. Looked up from germline, CDR1 is LGHDT and CDR2 is YNNKEL (reference sequence). Written as DNA, the CDR3 is TGTGCCAGCAGCCAAGAAACGGGCAGGCGGACCTTTGGCTACACCTTC. Its protein product is CASSQETGRRTFGYTF.

This clonotype has a count of ten or more. The chain employs TRBV13 and TRBJ2-7, with TRBD1 identical over 7 bases. CDR3 length equals 14 residues. V trimming: 1 base; J trimming: 3 bases; junction bases outside the gene matches: 3. Looked up from germline, CDR1 is PRHDT and CDR2 is FYEKMQ (reference sequence). The CDR3 spells CASSLEGQVYEQYF. CDR3 bases: TGTGCCAGCAGCTTAGAAGGACAGGTCTACGAGCAGTACTTC.

The genes are TRBV19 and TRBJ2-7; tentative D call: TRBD1 (6 bases). Germline-derived CDR1 and CDR2 are LNHDA and SQIVND (reference sequence). The CDR3 is 13 residues long. Deletions cut 5 bases from V and 2 bases from J, with 10 bases between. CDR3 sequence (DNA): TGTGCCAGTAGTTGGGACATCACCTACGAGCAGTACTTC. It encodes CASSWDITYEQYF. Based on the CDR3 plus reference TRBV19 and TRBJ2-7, the full variable domain is DGGITQSPKYLFRKEGQNVTLSCEQNLNHDAMYWYRQDPGQGLRLIYYSQIVNDFQKGDIAEGYSVSREKKESFPLTVTSAQKNPTAFYLCASSWDITYEQYFGPGTRLTVT.

To note about this clonotype: Germline is not matched at one junction end, which may reflect a read error. V is TRBV3-1 and J is TRBJ1-3; perhaps TRBD1 as D (6 bases). This CDR3 comprises 16 residues. The germline CDR1 and CDR2 sequences are LGHDT and YNNKEL (reference sequence). This CDR3 is CASSQDGGLSGNTVYF. CDR3 nucleotide sequence: TGTGCCAGCAGCCAAGATGGGGGGCTTTCTGGAAACACCGTATATTTT.

This clonotype was detected many times. The V gene is TRBV28, the J gene TRBJ2-7; D gene unclear. The CDR3 consists of 12 residues. Germline CDR1 and CDR2: MDHEN and SYDVKM. The V end lost 5 bases, the J end lost 9 bases, and 14 bases lay between the germline ends. The CDR3 region is CASSHSDFWQYF. The CDR3, as DNA: TGTGCCAGCAGTCACTCAGATTTTTGGCAGTACTTC.

The chain recombines TRBV3-1 with TRBJ2-1; 11 nucleotides line up with TRBD2. Unmatched junction bases numbered 14, after V lost 4 bases and J lost 0 bases. Germline CDR1 is LGHDT and CDR2 is YNNKEL (reference sequence). This CDR3 contains 20 residues. CDR3 sequence (DNA): TGTGCCAGCAGCCTAACATCCGGGACTAGCGGAAGCGTCTCCTACAATGAGCAGTTCTTC. This gives the protein CASSLTSGTSGSVSYNEQFF.

The chain joins TRBV20-1 to TRBJ2-1; TRBD1 agrees at 9 bases. With 6 bases clipped from V and 6 bases from J, the junction kept 9 bases outside the gene matches. CDR3 length equals 14 residues. Germline CDR1 reads DFQATT; CDR2 reads SNEGSKA (reference sequence). CDR3 in DNA: TGCAGTGCATCCGGGACAGGGCCACGCAATGAGCAGTTCTTC. Amino acids: CSASGTGPRNEQFF.

This clonotype has at least ten counts. The gene calls are TRBV6-2 or TRBV6-3 and TRBJ1-1; no reliable D call. This CDR3 has 15 amino acids. The V gene's germline CDR1 is MNHEY and CDR2 SVGEGT. V shed 7 bases and J shed 3 bases, with 18 bases lying between them. CDR3 nucleotides: TGTGCCAGCACCCCGCCTGGTTATAGGCACACTGAAGCTTTCTTT. It yields the protein CASTPPGYRHTEAFF.

This clonotype was observed many times. The chain has TRBV12-3 or TRBV12-4 and TRBJ2-7; no clear D gene. This CDR3 contains 15 residues. The ends were cut back, 6 bases at V and 2 bases at J, with 17 bases in the middle. Written as DNA, the CDR3 is TGTGCCAGCAGACCCACGCGGCAGATAACCTACGAGCAGTACTTC. Translated: CASRPTRQITYEQYF.

The rearrangement uses TRBV29-1 and TRBJ2-1, with D maybe TRBD2 (6 bases). The CDR3 spans 13 residues. Germline CDR1 reads SQVTM; CDR2 reads ANQGSEA. Trimming pared 2 bases from V and 5 bases from J, leaving 10 bases between. CDR3 bases: TGCAGCGTTGAAAGACTAGTCGACAATGAGCAGTTCTTC. Protein product: CSVERLVDNEQFF.

This CDR3 reads CASSQVGGRPLHF. The CDR3 nucleotides are TGTGCCAGCAGCCAAGTCGGGGGTCGGCCCCTCCACTTT. The V gene is TRBV3-1, the J gene TRBJ1-6; TRBD1 is a possible D gene (5 bases). V dropped 1 base and J dropped 13 bases, with 11 bases sitting between them. The CDR3 contains 13 residues. The V gene's germline CDR1 is LGHDT and CDR2 YNNKEL (reference sequence).

This clonotype was detected many times. This chain connects TRBV11-3 to TRBJ2-1; either TRBD1 or TRBD2 may fit D (5 bases each). The CDR3 runs 14 residues. The germline V gene encodes CDR1 SGHNT and CDR2 YENEEA. Trimming stripped 6 bases from V and 5 bases from J, with 14 bases between. CDR3 in amino acids: CASSGTRGHNEQFF. CDR3 DNA sequence: TGTGCCAGCAGTGGGACGCGTGGACACAATGAGCAGTTCTTC.

The sample holds many counts of this clonotype. The chain has TRBV11-2 and TRBJ2-1, with 9 bases identical to TRBD2. Per the germline V gene, CDR1 is SGHAT and CDR2 is FQNNGV. The J segment lost 5 bases and the V segment lost 4 bases, leaving 9 bases of the junction unmatched. The CDR3 consists of 16 residues. This CDR3 is CASSSGAGGRNNEQFF. The CDR3 bases are TGTGCCAGCAGCTCGGGAGCGGGGGGACGAAACAATGAGCAGTTCTTC.

This clonotype was counted many times. This rearrangement joins TRBV5-6 to TRBJ1-5; no definite D call. V lost 4 bases to trimming and J lost 5 bases, with 19 bases between them. Per germline, CDR1 SGHDT and CDR2 YYEEEE. The CDR3 covers 16 residues. For the CDR3, the DNA is TGTGCCAGCAGCACGCGCGTAAAGACATCCCATCAGCCCCAGCATTTT. Its protein is CASSTRVKTSHQPQHF.

The sample holds many counts of this clonotype. This chain joins TRBV28 and TRBJ1-1; D call uncertain. V lost 9 bases, J lost 3 bases, and 8 bases lay in between. The CDR3 runs 11 residues. Germline assignment: CDR1 MDHEN and CDR2 SYDVKM. For the CDR3, the DNA is TGTGCCAGTCTGGAAGACACTGAAGCTTTCTTT. Translation gives CASLEDTEAFF.

This clonotype was counted many times. This chain links TRBV30 with TRBJ2-7, with D possibly being TRBD2 (6 bases). The CDR3 runs 14 residues. V was trimmed by 2 bases and J by 2 bases, leaving 13 bases between them. The germline gives CDR1 GTSNPN, CDR2 SVGIG (reference sequence). CDR3 loop: CAWSLKGGTYEQYF. CDR3 nucleotide sequence: TGTGCCTGGAGTTTGAAGGGCGGGACCTACGAGCAGTACTTC.